This entry lists 13 T cell receptor beta chains sequenced from one sample in a study of shared clonotypes between healthy human individuals. Generated by immunoSEQ multiplex PCR, the TCRdb table keeps only in-frame clones and is missing some. The sample has fewer than 3 million clones; around 93% are singletons. The sample taken for sequencing was naive CD4+ T cells from PBMCs. Documented subset: CD45RA+ positively selected. The origin of the receptors is a man between 18 and 35 years old in good health. Some clones in this sample may be carry-over from other donors' samples.

The chain uses TRBV29-1 and TRBJ2-5; D perhaps matches TRBD2 (5 bases). The CDR3 has 12 amino acids. Germline CDR1 is SQVTM and CDR2 is ANQGSEA. V shed 6 bases and J shed 3 bases, with 11 bases lying between them. The CDR3 sequence is CSVLEGKETQYF. CDR3 DNA: TGCAGCGTCCTTGAGGGTAAAGAGACCCAGTACTTC.

The gene calls are TRBV30 and TRBJ1-1; no clear D gene. Germline V gene data show CDR1 as GTSNPN and CDR2 as SVGIG (reference sequence). This CDR3 spans 13 amino acids. V lost 0 bases, J lost 4 bases, and 9 bases lay in between. CDR3: CAWSVNLGTEAFF. The CDR3, as DNA: TGTGCCTGGAGTGTAAACTTGGGCACTGAAGCTTTCTTT. The full variable domain, completed using reference TRBV30 and TRBJ1-1, is SQTIHQWPATLVQPVGSPLSLECTVEGTSNPNLYWYRQAAGRGLQLLFYSVGIGQISSEVPQNLSASRPQDRQFILSSKKLLLSDSGFYLCAWSVNLGTEAFFGQGTRLTVV.

Of note for this clone: The same CDR3 arises from other DNA sequences in this sample as well. The chain combines TRBV7-9 with TRBJ1-1; no firm D call. Germline V gene data show CDR1 as SEHNR and CDR2 as FQNEAQ (reference sequence). CDR3 length equals 13 residues. Between the trimmed V and J ends, which lost 5 bases and 0 bases, there was a span of 7 bases. The DNA of the CDR3 is TGTGCCAGCAGCCCCCAGGTGAACACTGAAGCTTTCTTT. The encoded protein is CASSPQVNTEAFF. The whole variable domain, filled in from reference TRBV7-9 and TRBJ1-1, reads DTGVSQNPRHKITKRGQNVTFRCDPISEHNRLYWYRQTLGQGPEFLTYFQNEAQLEKSRLLSDRFSAERPKGSFSTLEIQRTEQGDSAMYLCASSPQVNTEAFFGQGTRLTVV.

This chain connects TRBV28 to TRBJ1-4, with TRBD1 as a possible D gene (5 bases). This CDR3 has 12 residues. Germline-derived CDR1 and CDR2 are MDHEN and SYDVKM. V lost 11 bases and J 0 bases, leaving 7 bases between the germline ends. The CDR3 nucleotides are TGTGCCTCGGGGGCAACTAATGAAAAACTGTTTTTT. It yields the protein CASGATNEKLFF. Combining the CDR3 with reference TRBV28 and TRBJ1-4 gives the whole variable domain DVKVTQSSRYLVKRTGEKVFLECVQDMDHENMFWYRQDPGLGLRLIYFSYDVKMKEKGDIPEGYSVSREKKERFSLILESASTNQTSMYLCASGATNEKLFFGSGTQLSVL.

This sequence joins TRBV5-5 and TRBJ2-4; tentatively, D is TRBD2 (5 bases). The CDR3 is made up of 16 amino acids. Germline V gene sequence: CDR1 SGHKS, CDR2 YYEKEE (reference sequence). V shed 0 bases and J shed 0 bases, with 10 bases lying between them. The CDR3: CASSLATTIAKNIQYF. CDR3 nucleotides: TGTGCCAGCAGCTTGGCGACTACAATAGCCAAAAACATTCAGTACTTC.

This rearrangement joins TRBV5-4 to TRBJ1-2, with D perhaps matching TRBD1 (5 bases). The CDR3 length is 13 residues. The V end was cut by 1 base, the J end by 7 bases, with 11 bases between. The germline CDR1 and CDR2 sequences are SGHNT and YYREEE (reference sequence). The CDR3 is CASSLKGPGGYTF. CDR3 bases: TGTGCCAGCAGCTTGAAGGGGCCGGGTGGCTACACCTTC.

This chain connects TRBV7-7 to TRBJ2-6; tentatively, D is TRBD1 or TRBD2 (5 bases each). This CDR3 contains 18 residues. Deletions cut 4 bases from V and 0 bases from J, with 16 bases between. The germline CDR1 and CDR2 sequences are SSHAT and FNYEAQ (reference sequence). The CDR3 loop is CASSSSPGAPSGANVLTF. Here the CDR3 DNA reads TGTGCCAGCAGCTCTAGCCCCGGGGCCCCCTCTGGGGCCAACGTCCTGACTTTC.

J is TRBJ2-3 and V is TRBV6-5; 8 bases match TRBD2. The CDR3 sequence is 14 residues long. Germline trimming cut 4 bases from V and 5 bases from J; bases unmatched to any gene: 5. The germline V gene has CDR1 MNHEY and CDR2 SVGAGI. As DNA, the CDR3 is TGTGCCAGCAGTTTCGGACTAGCCTTAGATACGCAGTATTTT. This translates into CASSFGLALDTQYF.

The chain uses TRBV7-9 and TRBJ1-5; the D gene is possibly TRBD1 (5 bases). The CDR3 covers 16 residues. CDR1 and CDR2 from the germline V gene are SEHNR and FQNEAQ (reference sequence). Trimming took 1 base from V and 4 from J, leaving 14 bases between them. The chain's CDR3 is CASSLGASKGNQPQHF. The CDR3 DNA reads TGTGCCAGCAGCTTAGGGGCATCCAAGGGGAATCAGCCCCAGCATTTT.

The chain joins TRBV19 to TRBJ1-5, with 10 bases identical to TRBD1. Germline CDR1 and CDR2: LNHDA and SQIVND (reference sequence). Trimming removed 3 bases from V and 7 bases from J; junction bases left unmatched: 9. CDR3 length: 16 residues. CDR3 sequence reads: CASSMSEGQGGQPQHF. The CDR3 nucleotides read TGTGCCAGTAGTATGTCCGAAGGACAGGGGGGACAGCCCCAGCATTTT.

Only one count was recorded for this clone. This chain connects TRBV4-3 to TRBJ1-2, with D unclear. V gave up 1 base and J gave up 4 bases, with 16 bases separating them. Germline CDR1 LGHNA, CDR2 YSLEER. The CDR3 consists of 16 residues. DNA of the CDR3: TGCGCCAGCAGCCAAGGGGGTCAGGACTCAAGCTATGGCTACACCTTC. Protein sequence: CASSQGGQDSSYGYTF.

The rearrangement links TRBV5-1 to TRBJ1-5, with TRBD1 identical over 8 bases. The CDR3 sequence is 14 residues long. J gave up 7 bases and V 0 bases, and 3 bases lay outside the gene matches. The germline gives CDR1 SGHRS, CDR2 YFSETQ. The DNA of the CDR3 is TGCGCCAGCAGCTTGGGGACAGGGCCGCAGCCCCAGCATTTT. This gives the protein CASSLGTGPQPQHF. The entire variable domain, with the rest obtained from reference TRBV5-1 and TRBJ1-5, is as follows: KAGVTQTPRYLIKTRGQQVTLSCSPISGHRSVSWYQQTPGQGLQFLFEYFSETQRNKGNFPGRFSGRQFSNSRSEMNVSTLELGDSALYLCASSLGTGPQPQHFGDGTRLSIL.

The rearrangement links TRBV19 to TRBJ2-2, with D possibly being TRBD2 (6 bases). The CDR3 is made up of 14 amino acids. Germline CDR1 reads LNHDA; CDR2 reads SQIVND (reference sequence). V lost 7 bases and J 4 bases, leaving 13 bases between the germline ends. The CDR3 reads CASTPGVFTGELFF. The CDR3 DNA sequence: TGTGCCAGTACCCCGGGGGTTTTCACCGGGGAGCTGTTTTTT. Filled out from reference TRBV19 and TRBJ2-2, the complete variable domain reads DGGITQSPKYLFRKEGQNVTLSCEQNLNHDAMYWYRQDPGQGLRLIYYSQIVNDFQKGDIAEGYSVSREKKESFPLTVTSAQKNPTAFYLCASTPGVFTGELFFGEGSRLTVL.